The present entry profiles one TCR beta chain with its context. Its binding antigen is unknown. No per-base quality is available; no much larger clone lies one base away. This specimen comes from a study of T cell responses to AZD1222 COVID-19 vaccine listed by TCRdb under 2021. Notes on the research overall: A total of approximately 250 trial participants underwent TCR sequencing, of whom 207 had received two doses of AZD1222 and around 26 had received two doses of the MenACWY control vaccine. Trial participants were enrolled by age into subgroups of 18-55, 56-69 and 70-plus years, and around 150, 28 and 57 TCR-sequenced participants, respectively, were included in these subgroups.

The CDR3 regions of human TCRbeta chains were analyzed by immunosequencing. Concerning the study's data processing: TCRs in the repertoires were matched against a reference library of SARS-CoV-2-specific TCRs that had been generated with the MIRA antigen-specificity platform. Breadth was defined as the fraction of unique TCRs that were SARS-CoV-2-associated. Depth was defined as the fraction of total T cells that were SARS-CoV-2-associated. Using the MIRA data, each spike-specific TCR was mapped to the spike region that the TCR reacts to and placed in a CD4 or CD8 class. Log10-transformed breadth and depth values were compared by one-way ANOVA with Sidak's multiple comparisons tests. In its TCRdb copy, this immuneACCESS table keeps in-frame sequences only and misses some clones. Where compared with another copy, unresolved V genes explain less than half of these, and the others have no known cause. The D gene and trimming were derived from the DNA, and the V and J assignments and clone size from that table. The sample data list 15,000 to 20,000 clones, and about 90% of these were observed just once. The ten largest clones capture more than 8.5% of the sample.

The V and J ends are trimmed by 1 base and 2 bases, leaving 5 bases between them. The CDR3, from cysteine to phenylalanine, totals 13 residues. Of all the DNA, just the CDR3 is kept, 39 bases in frame from base 1. What this sample's time point label stands for: about 28 days (+/-7) after the second vaccine dose. AZD1222 recipients whose second dose came at about 4 weeks and those whose second dose came at about 12 weeks were combined into one group, since spike-specific TCR depth and breadth did not differ between the two schedules. Samples from vaccinated people were obtained from the UK trials COV001 and COV002, which included a single-blind randomized controlled phase 2/3 trial of AZD1222 (ChAdOx1 nCoV-19) in healthy adults. For TCRbeta chain sequencing, PBMC samples from trial participants were taken at day 0 and at day 28 after the second dose. Overall study outcomes, separate from this receptor: A significant rise in spike-specific TCR breadth and depth was observed after two AZD1222 doses relative to day 0 and relative to MenACWY recipients. In the small 56-69-year group, the increase in depth fell short of significance, most likely because of low power. Because no day 14 peak-response samples were available, the repertoires could be characterized only after the peak T cell response. Vaccine-associated CD4 TCRs spanned the whole spike protein, with dominant responses in regions 160-218 and 743-854. Most participants were white British and females outnumbered males, and the authors suggested that clonal diversity may have been underestimated. Conclusions about previously exposed vaccinees are limited because only six or seven AZD1222 recipients were SARS-CoV-2 seropositive at baseline. Reportedly, almost half of the unique spike-specific TCRs recognized epitopes lying outside the regions that are mutated in the B.1.351 and B.1.1.7 variants.

Rearrangement joined TRBV12-3 or TRBV12-4 to TRBJ1-1; no D gene is confidently identified. This sequence was found in an adult who received the AZD1222 COVID-19 vaccine. The sequenced sample was peripheral blood, obtained 28 days after the second AZD1222 dose. The CDR3 protein sequence reads: CASSLDLNTEAFF. The DNA sequence follows: TGTGCCAGCAGTTTAGACCTCAACACTGAAGCTTTCTTT.